A single sample gave rise to the 10 T cell receptor beta chains below, sequenced in a study of CD8+CD57+ T cells in acquired aplastic anemia. For CDR3 and TCR beta VDJ profiling, genomic DNA was the template used. TCRdb fed the reads into MiXCR, producing one record per CDR3 protein. Of some 200,000 distinct CDR3 sequences in the sample, approximately 48% are singletons; the top ten hold around 9.7%. Previously, flow cytometry had revealed CD8+CD57+ cell expansion in the patients chosen for sequencing. The sample comprised sorted CD4+, CD8+, or CD8+CD57+ T cells (not recorded which) from PBMCs. Receptors were obtained from a human donor with aplastic anemia.

This clonotype appeared a few times. The chain links TRBV7-7 to TRBJ2-5; the match to TRBD1 covers 7 bases. The CDR3 runs to 15 residues. Losses at the gene ends were 3 bases for V and 1 base for J; bases not matched to a gene: 5. Germline lookup yields CDR1 SSHAT and CDR2 FNYEAQ (reference sequence). The CDR3 loop is CASSFQGVSQETQYF. CDR3 nucleotides: TGTGCCAGCAGCTTTCAGGGGGTTTCCCAAGAGACCCAGTACTTC.

This clonotype was counted between two and nine times. The chain couples TRBV7-9 to TRBJ2-3, with D unclear. The CDR3 has 11 amino acids. The germline V gene has CDR1 SEHNR and CDR2 FQNEAQ (reference sequence). Trimming pared 5 bases from V and 11 bases from J, leaving 11 bases between. The CDR3 DNA follows: TGTGCCAGCAGCATTAGATCTCGGCAGTATTTT. The encoded protein is CASSIRSRQYF.

This clonotype was observed a handful of times. This CDR3 reads CASRRGQGPSYEQYV. The CDR3 region has the DNA TGTGCCAGCAGAAGGGGACAGGGGCCTTCCTACGAGCAGTACGTC. V is TRBV6-2 or TRBV6-3 and J is TRBJ2-7, with 10 bases fitting TRBD1. This CDR3 has 15 amino acids. J gave up 1 base and V 6 bases, and 6 bases lay outside the gene matches. The germline gives CDR1 MNHEY, CDR2 SVGEGT.

The sample holds one count of this clonotype. Just one base apart from a much larger clone, this may be a read error. Because the CDR3 is missing its conserved closing phenylalanine or tryptophan, this is likely a read error. The rearrangement uses TRBV5-1 and TRBJ2-6; D is ambiguous. The CDR3 runs 15 residues. Germline V gene data show CDR1 as SGHRS and CDR2 as YFSETQ. V gave up 0 bases and J gave up 2 bases, with 6 bases separating them. The CDR3 bases are TGCGCCAGCAGCTTGGAGTATCCTGGGGCCAACGTCCTGACTCTC. It is translated as CASSLEYPGANVLTL.

To note about this clonotype: A read error may be the cause here, since a much bigger clone is one base away. The CDR3, as DNA: TGCGCCGGCAGCCCCGGGGTAGCGGGAGAGGGGGAGACCCAGTACTTC. It encodes CAGSPGVAGEGETQYF. The genes are TRBV5-1 and TRBJ2-5, with TRBD2 matching 9 bases. The V gene's germline CDR1 is SGHRS and CDR2 YFSETQ. The CDR3 consists of 16 residues.

The V gene is TRBV6-1, the J gene TRBJ2-6, with 11 nucleotides matching TRBD1. The junction had 8 bases not matched to a gene; V was cut back by 10 bases and J by 0 bases. The germline V gene has CDR1 MNHNS and CDR2 SASEGT. The CDR3 sequence is 17 residues long. CDR3 sequence: CATSFGQGASGANVLTF. The CDR3 DNA follows: TGTGCCACCTCGTTCGGACAGGGGGCCTCTGGGGCCAACGTCCTGACTTTC.

In its sample, this clonotype was seen many times. The V call is TRBV10-3, the J call TRBJ1-4, with D perhaps matching TRBD1 (6 bases). CDR3 size: 15 residues. Germline assignment: CDR1 ENHRY and CDR2 SYGVKD. V was cut by 4 bases and J by 7 bases, with 16 bases left in between. In DNA, the CDR3 is TGTGCCATCAGTGGATCGGAGGGGGGCCCTGAAAAACTGTTTTTT. It specifies CAISGSEGGPEKLFF.

The rearrangement uses TRBV19 and TRBJ1-6; D call uncertain. Germline assignment: CDR1 LNHDA and CDR2 SQIVND (reference sequence). This CDR3 comprises 15 residues. V lost 0 bases to trimming and J lost 10 bases, with 13 bases between them. The CDR3, as DNA: TGTGCCAGTAGTATAGATAGGGTGGGGTACTCACCCCTCCACTTT. Protein sequence: CASSIDRVGYSPLHF.

This clonotype was seen repeatedly, ten times or more. Relative to the germline gene, one junction end is altered; a read error may explain this. The rearrangement links TRBV29-1 to TRBJ2-7, with D perhaps TRBD2 (7 bases). The CDR3 consists of 15 residues. CDR1 and CDR2 (germline): SQVTM, ANQGSEA. CDR3 sequence reads: CSVEDSGTPPYEQYF. CDR3 sequence (DNA): TGCAGCGTCGAAGACAGCGGGACACCTCCCTACGAGCAGTACTTC.

This clonotype was detected ten times or more. The J gene is TRBJ1-6, the V gene TRBV20-1, with a weak D call TRBD1 (5 bases). The CDR3 length is 15 residues. Germline V gene lookup returns CDR1 DFQATT and CDR2 SNEGSKA (reference sequence). V lost 4 bases to trimming and J lost 0 bases, with 10 bases between them. CDR3 sequence (DNA): TGCAGTGCTAAGGGGTCTGCCTCCTATAATTCACCCCTCCACTTT. Translated: CSAKGSASYNSPLHF.